This TCR beta chain was sequenced during a study of T cell responses to AZD1222 COVID-19 vaccine. There are 15 residues in the CDR3. The ends were cut back, 7 bases at V and 3 bases at J, with 16 bases in the middle. Germline V CDR1 and CDR2: MGHRA, YSYEKL. The table came from immunoSEQ multiplex PCR; TCRdb's copy has only in-frame clones and leaves some out. The table lists 90,000 to 140,000 clones, roughly 87% of them singletons. This TCR was recovered from an adult who received the AZD1222 COVID-19 vaccine. The chain links TRBV4-1 to TRBJ2-1; D might be TRBD2 (6 bases). Material: peripheral blood, obtained 28 days after the second AZD1222 dose. The CDR3 nucleotides are TGCGCCAGCACCACCGGGACTCAGATCTACAATGAGCAGTTCTTC. Translation: CASTTGTQIYNEQFF.